This note documents a single TCR beta chain sequence. Its antigen is not identified. This CDR3 region has 16 residues. Per the germline V gene, CDR1 is MGHRA and CDR2 is YSYEKL. V was shortened by 0 bases and J by 4 bases, with 15 bases between the two germline ends. This sample was taken from a study of T cell responses to AZD1222 COVID-19 vaccine. The study's findings and limits: The donor group comprised mostly white British people and more females; the analysis possibly underestimated clonal diversity. At study baseline, merely roughly 6 AZD1222 recipients were seropositive.

The table came from immunoSEQ multiplex PCR; TCRdb's copy has only in-frame clones and leaves some out. The sample records about 93,000 clones, roughly 89% being singletons. The chain employs TRBV4-1 and TRBJ1-1; TRBD1 is a possible D gene (6 bases). Sequences were derived from peripheral blood, sampled on day 0 of MenACWY control vaccination. The source is an adult in good health. The DNA of the CDR3 is TGCGCCAGCAGCCAAGATCGTTCCAGGGGAAGCACTGAAGCTTTCTTT. Its protein product is CASSQDRSRGSTEAFF.